This TCR beta chain is from a study of CD8 T cells in Susac syndrome. Study-wide findings and caveats: CD4+ repertoires of Susac syndrome patients lacked detectable clonal expansion.

cDNA came from about 0.5 to 1 ug RNA primed by random hexamers. TCRdb fed the immunoSEQ multiplex PCR reads into MiXCR, producing one record per CDR3 protein. The repertoire consists of about 160,000 distinct CDR3 sequences, with more than 95% occurring once and the leading ten covering about 0.13%. The sample holds a few counts of this clonotype. Antigen unknown. Patients with Susac syndrome showed fulfilment of recently defined diagnostic criteria for definite or probable disease. The trim removed 8 bases at V and 4 bases at J, leaving 5 bases unmatched. Germline CDR1 reads MGHDK; CDR2 reads SYGVNS. This CDR3 region has 13 residues.

This clonotype originated in a human donor with Susac syndrome. What was sequenced was CD4+ T cells from PBMCs. The V and J genes are TRBV25-1 and TRBJ2-1; 7 nucleotides line up with TRBD2. This chain's CDR3 is CASSRGGYNEQFF. CDR3 DNA: TGTGCCAGCTCTAGGGGAGGGTACAATGAGCAGTTCTTC.